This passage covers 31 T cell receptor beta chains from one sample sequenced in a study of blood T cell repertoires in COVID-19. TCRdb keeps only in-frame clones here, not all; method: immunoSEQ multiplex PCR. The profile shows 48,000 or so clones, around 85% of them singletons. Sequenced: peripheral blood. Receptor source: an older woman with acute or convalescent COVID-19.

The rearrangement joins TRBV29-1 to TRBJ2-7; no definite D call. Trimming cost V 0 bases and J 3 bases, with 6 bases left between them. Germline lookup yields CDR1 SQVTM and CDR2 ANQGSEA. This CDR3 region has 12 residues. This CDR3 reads CSVEDTYYEQYF. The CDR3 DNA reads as TGCAGCGTTGAAGACACTTACTACGAGCAGTACTTC.

The CDR3 is CASSLETGYRGEKLFF. CDR3 in DNA: TGTGCCAGCAGCCTCGAAACAGGGTATCGGGGTGAAAAACTGTTTTTT. V gene TRBV5-6 combines with J gene TRBJ1-4; D might be TRBD1 (6 bases). The CDR3 contains 16 residues. Trimming left V 4 bases short and J 7 bases short, with 20 bases between. Per the germline V gene, CDR1 is SGHDT and CDR2 is YYEEEE.

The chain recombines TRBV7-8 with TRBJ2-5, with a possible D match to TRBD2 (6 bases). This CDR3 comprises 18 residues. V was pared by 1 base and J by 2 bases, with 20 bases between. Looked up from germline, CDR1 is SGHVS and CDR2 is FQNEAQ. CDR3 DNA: TGTGCCAGCAGCTTAGGGCGGCTGACGCGGGACTCTCAAGAGACCCAGTACTTC. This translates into CASSLGRLTRDSQETQYF.

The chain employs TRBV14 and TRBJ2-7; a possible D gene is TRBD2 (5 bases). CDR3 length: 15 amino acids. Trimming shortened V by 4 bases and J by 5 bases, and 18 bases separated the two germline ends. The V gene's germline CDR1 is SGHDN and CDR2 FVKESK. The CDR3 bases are TGTGCCAGCAGCCCAGGAATAGGGCTAGCCCACGAGCAGTACTTC. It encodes CASSPGIGLAHEQYF.

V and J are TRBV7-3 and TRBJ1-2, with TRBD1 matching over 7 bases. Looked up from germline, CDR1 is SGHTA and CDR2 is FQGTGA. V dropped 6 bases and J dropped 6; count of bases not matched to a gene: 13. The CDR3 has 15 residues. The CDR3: CASSLEGQRRDGYTF. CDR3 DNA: TGTGCCAGCAGTCTTGAGGGACAGCGGCGAGATGGCTACACCTTC.

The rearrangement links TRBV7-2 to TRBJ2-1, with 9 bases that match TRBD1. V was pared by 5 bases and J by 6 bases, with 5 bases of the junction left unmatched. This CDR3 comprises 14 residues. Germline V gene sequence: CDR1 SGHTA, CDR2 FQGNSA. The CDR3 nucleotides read TGTGCCAGCAGCCCCAGGACAGGGGTCAATGAGCAGTTCTTC. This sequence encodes CASSPRTGVNEQFF.

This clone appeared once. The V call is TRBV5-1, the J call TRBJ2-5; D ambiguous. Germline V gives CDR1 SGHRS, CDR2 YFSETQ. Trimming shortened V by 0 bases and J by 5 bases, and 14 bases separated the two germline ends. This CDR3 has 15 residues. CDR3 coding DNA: TGCGCCAGCAGCTTGGTCTCAGCGACCCATGAGACCCAGTACTTC. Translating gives CASSLVSATHETQYF.

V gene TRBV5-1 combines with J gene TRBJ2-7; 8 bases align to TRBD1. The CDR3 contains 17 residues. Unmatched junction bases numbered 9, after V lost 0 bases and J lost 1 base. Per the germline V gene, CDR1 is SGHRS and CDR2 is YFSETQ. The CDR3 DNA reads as TGCGCCAGCAGCTTGGGGGCGACAGGGGCGCTATCCTACGAGCAGTACTTC. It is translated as CASSLGATGALSYEQYF.

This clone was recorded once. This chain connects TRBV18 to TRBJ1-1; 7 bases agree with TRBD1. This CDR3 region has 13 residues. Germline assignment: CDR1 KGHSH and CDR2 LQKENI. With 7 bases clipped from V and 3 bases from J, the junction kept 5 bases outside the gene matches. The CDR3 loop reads CASCRDRDTEAFF. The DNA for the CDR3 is TGTGCCAGCTGTCGGGACAGAGACACTGAAGCTTTCTTT.

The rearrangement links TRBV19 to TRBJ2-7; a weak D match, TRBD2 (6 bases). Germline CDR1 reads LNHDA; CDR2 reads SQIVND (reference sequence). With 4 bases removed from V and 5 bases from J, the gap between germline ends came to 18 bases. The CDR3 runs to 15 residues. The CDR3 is CASSSGGGRSDEQYF. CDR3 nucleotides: TGTGCCAGTAGTAGCGGTGGAGGGCGGAGCGACGAGCAGTACTTC.

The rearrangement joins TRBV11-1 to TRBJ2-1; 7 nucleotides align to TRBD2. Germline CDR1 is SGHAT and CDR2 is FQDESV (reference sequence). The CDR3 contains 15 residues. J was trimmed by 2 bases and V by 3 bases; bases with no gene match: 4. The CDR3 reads CASSFPGGAYNEQFF. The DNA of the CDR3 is TGTGCCAGCAGCTTCCCTGGGGGGGCCTACAATGAGCAGTTCTTC.

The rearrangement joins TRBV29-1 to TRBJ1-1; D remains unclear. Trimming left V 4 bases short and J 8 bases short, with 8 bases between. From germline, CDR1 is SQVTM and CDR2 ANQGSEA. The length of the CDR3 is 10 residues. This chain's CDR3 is CSVGVREAFF. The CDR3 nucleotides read TGCAGCGTTGGCGTTCGAGAAGCTTTCTTT.

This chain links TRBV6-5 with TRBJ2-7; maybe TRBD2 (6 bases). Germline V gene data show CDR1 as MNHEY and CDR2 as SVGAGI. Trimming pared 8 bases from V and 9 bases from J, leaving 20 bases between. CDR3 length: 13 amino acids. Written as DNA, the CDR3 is TGTGCCAGCGCAGACGGTACAGCGGGCAGGCAGTACTTC. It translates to CASADGTAGRQYF.

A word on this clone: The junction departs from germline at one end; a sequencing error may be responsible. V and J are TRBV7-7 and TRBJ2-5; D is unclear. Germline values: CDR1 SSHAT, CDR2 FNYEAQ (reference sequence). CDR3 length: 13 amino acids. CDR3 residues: CASSLQFVETQYF. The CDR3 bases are TGTGCTAGCAGCTTACAGTTCGTTGAGACCCAGTACTTC.

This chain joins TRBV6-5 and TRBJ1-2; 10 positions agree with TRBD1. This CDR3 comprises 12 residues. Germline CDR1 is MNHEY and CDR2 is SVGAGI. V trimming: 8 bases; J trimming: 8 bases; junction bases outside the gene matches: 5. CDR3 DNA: TGTGCCAGCCGACAGGGGGCATTCGGCTACACCTTC. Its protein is CASRQGAFGYTF.

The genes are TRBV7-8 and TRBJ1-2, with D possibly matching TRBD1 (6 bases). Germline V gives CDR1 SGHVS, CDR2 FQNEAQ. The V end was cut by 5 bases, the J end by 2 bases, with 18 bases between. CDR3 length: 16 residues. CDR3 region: CASSPAGAPDNYGYTF. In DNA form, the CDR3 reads TGTGCCAGCAGCCCAGCAGGGGCCCCGGACAACTATGGCTACACCTTC.

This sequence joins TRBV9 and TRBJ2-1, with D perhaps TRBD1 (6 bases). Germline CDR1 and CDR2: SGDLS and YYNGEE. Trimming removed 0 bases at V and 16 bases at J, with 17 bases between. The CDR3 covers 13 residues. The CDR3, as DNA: TGTGCCAGCAGCGTAGTGGGGGCTCCCCGGTCCTTCTTC. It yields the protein CASSVVGAPRSFF.

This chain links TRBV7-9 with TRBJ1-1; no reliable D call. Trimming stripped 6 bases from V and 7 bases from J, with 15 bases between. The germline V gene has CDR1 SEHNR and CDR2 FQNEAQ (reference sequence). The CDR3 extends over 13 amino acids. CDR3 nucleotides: TGTGCCAGCAGGGACGGTTTGAGGGATGAAGCTTTCTTT. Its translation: CASRDGLRDEAFF.

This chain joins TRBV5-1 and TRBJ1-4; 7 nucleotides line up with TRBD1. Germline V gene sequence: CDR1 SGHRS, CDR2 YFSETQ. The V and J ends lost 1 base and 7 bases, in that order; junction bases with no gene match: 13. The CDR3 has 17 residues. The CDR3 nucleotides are TGCGCCAGCAGCTTGCTAACAGGGGTTGCTTCCGGTGAAAAACTGTTTTTT. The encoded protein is CASSLLTGVASGEKLFF.

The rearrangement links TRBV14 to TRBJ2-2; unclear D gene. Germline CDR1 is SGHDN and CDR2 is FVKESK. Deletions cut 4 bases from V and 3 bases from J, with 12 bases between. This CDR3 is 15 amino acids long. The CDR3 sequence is CASSPVRPDTGELFF. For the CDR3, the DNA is TGTGCCAGCAGCCCGGTGAGGCCGGACACCGGGGAGCTGTTTTTT.

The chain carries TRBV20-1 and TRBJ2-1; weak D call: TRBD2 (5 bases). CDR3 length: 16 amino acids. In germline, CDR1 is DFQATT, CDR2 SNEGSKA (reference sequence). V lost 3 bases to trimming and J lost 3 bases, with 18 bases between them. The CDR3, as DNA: TGCAGTGCTAGTTATGCCGGGGTAGGTGGCTACAATGAGCAGTTCTTC. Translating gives CSASYAGVGGYNEQFF.

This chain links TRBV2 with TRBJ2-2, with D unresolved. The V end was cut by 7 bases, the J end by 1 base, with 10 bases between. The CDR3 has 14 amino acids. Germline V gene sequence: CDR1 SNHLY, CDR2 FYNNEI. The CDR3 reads CASTRTVNTGELFF. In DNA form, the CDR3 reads TGTGCCAGCACCAGAACAGTGAACACCGGGGAGCTGTTTTTT.

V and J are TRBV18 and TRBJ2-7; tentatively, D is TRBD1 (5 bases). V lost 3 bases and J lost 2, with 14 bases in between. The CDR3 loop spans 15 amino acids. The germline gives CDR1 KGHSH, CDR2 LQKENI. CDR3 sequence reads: CASSPPDRFPYEQYF. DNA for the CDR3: TGTGCCAGCTCACCCCCTGACAGATTTCCCTACGAGCAGTACTTC.

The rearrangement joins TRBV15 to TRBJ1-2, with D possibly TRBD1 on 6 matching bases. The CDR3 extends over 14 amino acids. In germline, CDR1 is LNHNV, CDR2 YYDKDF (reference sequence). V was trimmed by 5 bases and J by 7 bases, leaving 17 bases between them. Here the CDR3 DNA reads TGTGCCACCAGCCAGTCTAGGGGGAAAGGTGGCTACACCTTC. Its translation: CATSQSRGKGGYTF.

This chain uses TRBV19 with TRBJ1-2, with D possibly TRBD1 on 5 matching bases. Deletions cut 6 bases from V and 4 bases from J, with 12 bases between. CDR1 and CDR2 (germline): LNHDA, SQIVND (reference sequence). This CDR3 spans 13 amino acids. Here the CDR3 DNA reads TGTGCCAGTAGCTCGACAGACCGCTATGGCTACACCTTC. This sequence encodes CASSSTDRYGYTF.

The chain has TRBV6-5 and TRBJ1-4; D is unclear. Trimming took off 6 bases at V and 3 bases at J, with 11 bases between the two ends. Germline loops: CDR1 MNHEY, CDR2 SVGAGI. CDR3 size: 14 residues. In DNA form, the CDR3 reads TGTGCCAGCAGGGCAGGTCTTGCTAATGAAAAACTGTTTTTT. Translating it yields CASRAGLANEKLFF.

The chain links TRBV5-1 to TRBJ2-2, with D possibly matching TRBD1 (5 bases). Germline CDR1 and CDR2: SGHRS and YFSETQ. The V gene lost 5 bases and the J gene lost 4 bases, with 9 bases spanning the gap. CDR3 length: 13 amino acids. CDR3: CASRYGATGELFF. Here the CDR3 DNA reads TGCGCCAGCAGGTATGGGGCCACCGGGGAGCTGTTTTTT.

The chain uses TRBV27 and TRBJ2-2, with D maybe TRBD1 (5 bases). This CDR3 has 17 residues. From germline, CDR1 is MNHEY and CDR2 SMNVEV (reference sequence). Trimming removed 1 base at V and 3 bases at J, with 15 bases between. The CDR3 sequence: CASSLWAGWLDTGELFF. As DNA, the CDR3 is TGTGCCAGCAGTTTATGGGCAGGGTGGCTGGACACCGGGGAGCTGTTTTTT.

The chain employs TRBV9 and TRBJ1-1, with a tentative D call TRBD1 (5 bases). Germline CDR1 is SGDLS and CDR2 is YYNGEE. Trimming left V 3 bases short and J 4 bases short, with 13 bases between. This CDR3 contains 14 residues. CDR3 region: CASSARGMGTEAFF. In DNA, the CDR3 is TGTGCCAGCAGCGCTAGGGGCATGGGCACTGAAGCTTTCTTT.

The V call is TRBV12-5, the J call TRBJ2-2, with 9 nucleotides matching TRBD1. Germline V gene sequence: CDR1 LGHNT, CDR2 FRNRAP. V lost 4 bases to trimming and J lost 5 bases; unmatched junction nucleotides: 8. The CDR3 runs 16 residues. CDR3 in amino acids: CASGSRTGEGTGELFF. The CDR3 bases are TGTGCTAGTGGTTCCCGGACAGGGGAAGGAACCGGGGAGCTGTTTTTT.

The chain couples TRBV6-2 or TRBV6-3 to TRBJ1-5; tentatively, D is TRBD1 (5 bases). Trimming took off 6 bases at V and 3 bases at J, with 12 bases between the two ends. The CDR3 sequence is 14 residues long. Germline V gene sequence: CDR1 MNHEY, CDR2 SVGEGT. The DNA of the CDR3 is TGTGCCAGCAGCTCGGGGGGTACCAATCAGCCCCAGCATTTT. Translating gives CASSSGGTNQPQHF.